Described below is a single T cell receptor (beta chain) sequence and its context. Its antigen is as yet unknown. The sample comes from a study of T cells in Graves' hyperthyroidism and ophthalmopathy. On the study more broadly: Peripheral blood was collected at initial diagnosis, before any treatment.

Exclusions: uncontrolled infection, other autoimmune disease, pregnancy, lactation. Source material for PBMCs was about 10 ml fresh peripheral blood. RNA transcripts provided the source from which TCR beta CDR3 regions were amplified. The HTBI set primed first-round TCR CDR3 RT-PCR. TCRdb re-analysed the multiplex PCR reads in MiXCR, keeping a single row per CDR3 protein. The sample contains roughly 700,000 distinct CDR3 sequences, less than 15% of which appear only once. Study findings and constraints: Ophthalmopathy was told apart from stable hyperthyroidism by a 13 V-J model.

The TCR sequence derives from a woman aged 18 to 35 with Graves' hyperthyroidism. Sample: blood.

The CDR3 reads CASSSFGQGAFYEQYF. The CDR3, as DNA: TGTGCCAGCAGTTCATTTGGACAGGGGGCCTTCTACGAGCAGTACTTC. This chain joins TRBV6-1 and TRBJ2-7; TRBD1 matches at 11 bases. Per the germline V gene, CDR1 is MNHNS and CDR2 is SASEGT. V was pared by 5 bases and J by 3 bases, with 9 bases of the junction left unmatched. CDR3 length: 16 amino acids.